These 18 T cell receptor beta chains share one sample of origin, sequenced in a study of blood T cell repertoires in COVID-19 (dated by TCRdb to about 2020). The library was obtained by the immunoSEQ multiplex PCR assay. The table was pulled from immuneACCESS by TCRdb, which kept in-frame rearrangements only. Such tables lose some clones; where checked, under half of the loss comes from unresolved V genes, and the rest has no known cause. This sample has under 300,000 clones in its table, and approximately 85% of those were observed once. Clones ranked in the top ten supply over 9% of the sample. Sequenced: peripheral blood. Source of these receptors: a man older than 75 with acute or convalescent COVID-19.

CDR3: CASSEGTGNTIYF. The DNA of the CDR3 is TGTGCCAGCAGTGAAGGGACAGGAAACACCATATATTTT. The chain employs TRBV6-1 and TRBJ1-3, with TRBD1 as a possible D gene (5 bases). The CDR3 loop spans 13 amino acids. CDR1 and CDR2 from the germline V gene are MNHNS and SASEGT. V dropped 1 base and J dropped 4 bases, with 5 bases sitting between them.

The genes are TRBV6-5 and TRBJ1-3; D not certain. Trimming took off 7 bases at V and 4 bases at J, with 8 bases between the two ends. The CDR3 spans 12 residues. CDR1 is MNHEY and CDR2 is SVGAGI in the germline V gene. CDR3 region: CASNPQGNTIYF. The CDR3 nucleotides read TGTGCCAGCAATCCCCAGGGAAACACCATATATTTT.

The chain recombines TRBV10-3 with TRBJ1-6; 9 nucleotides line up with TRBD1. The CDR3 has 17 amino acids. J was trimmed by 6 bases and V by 6 bases; bases with no gene match: 12. Germline assignment: CDR1 ENHRY and CDR2 SYGVKD. CDR3 protein: CAISETGTGLANSPLHF. The CDR3 bases are TGTGCCATCAGCGAGACCGGGACAGGGCTGGCTAATTCACCCCTCCACTTT.

The chain links TRBV28 to TRBJ2-7; 9 bases fit TRBD2. V dropped 7 bases and J dropped 2; count of bases not matched to a gene: 9. The CDR3 is 15 amino acids. From germline, CDR1 is MDHEN and CDR2 SYDVKM. The CDR3 here is CASTSAGLATYEQYF. DNA of the CDR3: TGTGCCAGCACCTCGGCCGGACTAGCGACCTACGAGCAGTACTTC.

The rearrangement joins TRBV29-1 to TRBJ1-1; D ambiguous. Germline-derived CDR1 and CDR2 are SQVTM and ANQGSEA. V lost 6 bases, J lost 2 bases, and 16 bases lay in between. The CDR3 is 14 residues long. CDR3: CSVEPGPANTEAFF. The CDR3 DNA reads TGCAGCGTCGAGCCGGGTCCAGCCAACACTGAAGCTTTCTTT.

This clone was picked up one time. The chain joins TRBV5-6 to TRBJ1-1, with D maybe TRBD1 (6 bases). Trimming pared 1 base from V and 13 bases from J, leaving 23 bases between. Germline CDR1 is SGHDT and CDR2 is YYEEEE. CDR3 length: 15 residues. CDR3 bases: TGTGCCAGCAGCTTGCCTGAGGGGGTTTACAGGGATGGTTTCTTT. Translation gives CASSLPEGVYRDGFF. The full variable domain, with the rest looked up from reference TRBV5-6 and TRBJ1-1, is DAGVTQSPTHLIKTRGQQVTLRCSPKSGHDTVSWYQQALGQGPQFIFQYYEEEERQRGNFPDRFSGHQFPNYSSELNVNALLLGDSALYLCASSLPEGVYRDGFFGQGTRLTVV.

This clone was picked up one time. The V gene is TRBV27, the J gene TRBJ2-7; 11 bases line up with TRBD2. This CDR3 is 17 amino acids long. Germline V gene lookup returns CDR1 MNHEY and CDR2 SMNVEV (reference sequence). Unmatched junction bases numbered 5, after V lost 1 base and J lost 0 bases. DNA of the CDR3: TGTGCCAGCAGTTTATTGGGACTAGCGGACAACTCCTACGAGCAGTACTTC. Translated: CASSLLGLADNSYEQYF.

This clone was seen only once. The chain has TRBV5-8 and TRBJ1-5; D might be TRBD1 (6 bases). This CDR3 comprises 14 residues. Germline CDR1 is SGHTS and CDR2 is YDEGEE. The V gene lost 4 bases and the J gene lost 5 bases, with 13 bases spanning the gap. For the CDR3, the DNA is TGTGCCAGCAGCCGAACAGGGAAGTATCAGCCCCAGCATTTT. Translated, it gives CASSRTGKYQPQHF.

Written as DNA, the CDR3 is TGTGCCAGCAGCGCAGTGGACAGGGCGGACACTGAAGCTTTCTTT. Translation gives CASSAVDRADTEAFF. V usage is TRBV6-6 and J usage is TRBJ1-1; TRBD1 agrees at 8 bases. From germline, CDR1 is MNHNY and CDR2 SVGAGI (reference sequence). There are 15 residues in the CDR3. The trim removed 6 bases at V and 3 bases at J, leaving 9 bases unmatched.

The V call is TRBV24-1, the J call TRBJ2-7; D may be TRBD2 (5 bases). Per the germline V gene, CDR1 is KGHDR and CDR2 is SFDVKD. This CDR3 region has 13 residues. Trimming left V 4 bases short and J 4 bases short, with 10 bases between. CDR3 loop: CATSDGVEYEQYF. The DNA of the CDR3 is TGTGCCACCAGTGACGGGGTGGAGTACGAGCAGTACTTC.

The rearrangement joins TRBV29-1 to TRBJ1-2; TRBD1 matches at 7 bases. The CDR3 is made up of 15 amino acids. The germline V gene has CDR1 SQVTM and CDR2 ANQGSEA. V trimming: 5 bases; J trimming: 4 bases; junction bases outside the gene matches: 13. CDR3 bases: TGCAGCGTTCGTAGAGGGGGCGATACCTCCTATGGCTACACCTTC. Translation gives CSVRRGGDTSYGYTF. Based on the CDR3 plus reference TRBV29-1 and TRBJ1-2, the full variable domain is SAVISQKPSRDICQRGTSLTIQCQVDSQVTMMFWYRQQPGQSLTLIATANQGSEATYESGFVIDKFPISRPNLTFSTLTVSNMSPEDSSIYLCSVRRGGDTSYGYTFGSGTRLTVV.

The chain recombines TRBV5-1 with TRBJ1-1, with D unresolved. V gave up 4 bases and J gave up 0 bases, with 10 bases separating them. Per the germline V gene, CDR1 is SGHRS and CDR2 is YFSETQ. The CDR3 covers 14 residues. This CDR3 is CASSTGLLNTEAFF. In DNA form, the CDR3 reads TGCGCCAGCAGCACCGGACTGCTGAACACTGAAGCTTTCTTT.

This sequence joins TRBV24-1 and TRBJ2-6; D is possibly TRBD1 (6 bases). CDR3 length equals 18 residues. Trimming stripped 2 bases from V and 0 bases from J, with 13 bases between. The germline gives CDR1 KGHDR, CDR2 SFDVKD. For the CDR3, the DNA is TGTGCCACCAGTGATTCCCGGGACACCGTCTCTGGGGCCAACGTCCTGACTTTC. Translating gives CATSDSRDTVSGANVLTF.

This CDR3 reads CASSTGRGVTGELFF. CDR3 sequence (DNA): TGTGCCAGCAGCACGGGACGGGGGGTCACCGGGGAGCTGTTTTTT. V gene TRBV11-2 combines with J gene TRBJ2-2; 7 bases fit TRBD2. Trimming cost V 5 bases and J 4 bases; bases outside gene matches: 7. Germline V gene sequence: CDR1 SGHAT, CDR2 FQNNGV. The CDR3 is 15 amino acids.

J is TRBJ1-2 and V is TRBV28; 11 bases align to TRBD1. J lost 1 base, V lost 8 bases, and 3 bases had no gene match. Germline assignment: CDR1 MDHEN and CDR2 SYDVKM. This CDR3 contains 14 residues. CDR3 protein: CASGQGAGNYGYTF. CDR3 sequence (DNA): TGTGCCAGCGGACAGGGGGCGGGTAACTATGGCTACACCTTC.

The rearrangement links TRBV6-5 to TRBJ1-2, with D perhaps matching TRBD1 (5 bases). The germline V and J ends were trimmed by 7 bases and 2 bases, with 8 bases remaining between them. The CDR3 has 12 amino acids. Germline loops: CDR1 MNHEY, CDR2 SVGAGI. In nucleotides, the CDR3 is TGTGCCAGCATGGAGGGGAACTATGGCTACACCTTC. As protein: CASMEGNYGYTF.

This rearrangement joins TRBV9 to TRBJ1-1; D remains unclear. This CDR3 is 14 amino acids long. Looked up from germline, CDR1 is SGDLS and CDR2 is YYNGEE. The ends were cut back, 0 bases at V and 2 bases at J, with 8 bases in the middle. The chain's CDR3 is CASSVALGNTEAFF. The DNA of the CDR3 is TGTGCCAGCAGCGTAGCTTTGGGCAACACTGAAGCTTTCTTT.

A single count supports this clone. The gene calls are TRBV6-5 and TRBJ1-4, with TRBD1 identical over 8 bases. V lost 0 bases to trimming and J lost 8 bases; unmatched junction nucleotides: 5. CDR1 and CDR2 (germline): MNHEY, SVGAGI. This CDR3 region has 15 residues. As DNA, the CDR3 is TGTGCCAGCAGTTACTCCCCTGACAGGGGCGAAAAACTGTTTTTT. It encodes CASSYSPDRGEKLFF.